These 32 T cell receptor beta chains were sequenced from one sample in a study of blood T cell repertoires in COVID-19. Sequencing was performed with immunoSEQ multiplex PCR; in TCRdb, only in-frame clones are kept and a portion is missing. The sample holds over 55,000 clones, 80% to 90% seen once. Sequencing input: PBMCs or T cells enriched from blood (not recorded which). These TCRs come from a woman in her thirties or forties with acute COVID-19.

V is TRBV7-3 and J is TRBJ2-3; TRBD1 matches at 10 bases. After removal of 2 bases from V and 4 bases from J, the junction contained 9 bases not matched to a gene. The CDR3 spans 17 residues. Germline loops: CDR1 SGHTA, CDR2 FQGTGA. The CDR3 spells CASSLGTGTGVPDTQYF. The CDR3 DNA is TGTGCCAGCAGCTTAGGGACCGGGACAGGGGTGCCAGATACGCAGTATTTT.

Comment on this clone: The junction shows a germline mismatch at one end, possibly a read error. The rearrangement links TRBV14 to TRBJ1-1, with D possibly TRBD1 on 5 matching bases. The CDR3 consists of 11 residues. CDR1 and CDR2 (germline): SGHDN, FVKESK. The CDR3 reads CASSQGWEGYF. In DNA form, the CDR3 reads TGTGCCAGCAGCCAAGGATGGGAGGGGTACTTT.

The rearrangement links TRBV19 to TRBJ2-7; tentatively, D is TRBD1 (8 bases). Between the trimmed V and J ends, which lost 5 bases and 6 bases, there was a span of 20 bases. Per the germline V gene, CDR1 is LNHDA and CDR2 is SQIVND (reference sequence). The CDR3 totals 15 residues. CDR3 region: CASSPKQGGLGEQYF. The CDR3 DNA reads TGTGCCAGTAGTCCTAAACAGGGGGGGCTCGGCGAGCAGTACTTC.

The J gene is TRBJ2-7, the V gene TRBV2; D is perhaps TRBD2 (5 bases). Germline V gene lookup returns CDR1 SNHLY and CDR2 FYNNEI. The CDR3 has 15 amino acids. V was clipped by 7 bases and J by 1 base, with 17 bases between them. In DNA, the CDR3 is TGTGCCAGCAACCTAGACACCGGGATTTCCTACGAGCAGTACTTC. This encodes CASNLDTGISYEQYF. The complete variable domain, with remaining parts taken from reference TRBV2 and TRBJ2-7, reads EPEVTQTPSHQVTQMGQEVILRCVPISNHLYFYWYRQILGQKVEFLVSFYNNEISEKSEIFDDQFSVERPDGSNFTLKIRSTKLEDSAMYFCASNLDTGISYEQYFGPGTRLTVT.

The gene calls are TRBV2 and TRBJ2-2, with 9 bases aligning to TRBD2. The CDR3 sequence is 16 residues long. Unmatched junction bases numbered 5, after V lost 0 bases and J lost 6 bases. The V gene's germline CDR1 is SNHLY and CDR2 FYNNEI. The CDR3 nucleotides read TGTGCCAGCAGTGAAGCGTCGGCGGGGGGGGCCGGGGAGCTGTTTTTT. Translating it yields CASSEASAGGAGELFF.

V is TRBV3-1 (or the pseudogene TRBV3-2) and J is TRBJ1-2, with D perhaps TRBD1 (6 bases). V was cut by 1 base and J by 7 bases, with 13 bases left in between. The CDR3 consists of 14 residues. Germline lookup yields CDR1 LGHDT and CDR2 YNNKEL (reference sequence). The CDR3, as DNA: TGTGCCAGCAGCCAAGCCAGGGGCACCGGTGGCTACACCTTC. Translated, it gives CASSQARGTGGYTF.

This rearrangement joins TRBV29-1 to TRBJ2-2; maybe TRBD1 (6 bases). There are 11 residues in the CDR3. In germline, CDR1 is SQVTM, CDR2 ANQGSEA. The V end lost 5 bases, the J end lost 6 bases, and 7 bases lay between the germline ends. Written as DNA, the CDR3 is TGCAGCGTTTCAGGGGCCGGGGAGCTGTTTTTT. The encoded protein is CSVSGAGELFF.

V usage is TRBV19 and J usage is TRBJ1-1; the D is unclear. V was shortened by 2 bases and J by 1 base, with 5 bases between the two germline ends. CDR1 is LNHDA, CDR2 SQIVND, per germline (reference sequence). This CDR3 contains 13 residues. The CDR3 sequence: CASSIPGNTEAFF. CDR3 coding DNA: TGTGCCAGTAGTATACCCGGGAACACTGAAGCTTTCTTT.

This rearrangement joins TRBV11-2 to TRBJ2-4, with D possibly TRBD1 on 6 matching bases. Germline V CDR1 and CDR2: SGHAT, FQNNGV. Trimming left V 5 bases short and J 2 bases short, with 16 bases between. The CDR3 loop spans 16 amino acids. In DNA, the CDR3 is TGTGCCAGCAGCCAAAAACCACAGGGTTCCAAAAACATTCAGTACTTC. Its translation is CASSQKPQGSKNIQYF.

The CDR3 loop reads CASSLAAGSYGYTF. The DNA for the CDR3 is TGTGCCAGCAGCTTAGCGGCGGGTAGCTATGGCTACACCTTC. This chain uses TRBV7-9 with TRBJ1-2; the D is unclear. The V end was cut by 0 bases, the J end by 4 bases, with 9 bases between. CDR1 is SEHNR, CDR2 FQNEAQ, per germline (reference sequence). This CDR3 is built from 14 residues.

The count of this clone is one. The chain is built from TRBV19 and TRBJ2-2; 11 nucleotides align to TRBD1. Germline trimming cut 9 bases from V and 4 bases from J; bases unmatched to any gene: 4. The CDR3 runs 14 residues. From germline, CDR1 is LNHDA and CDR2 SQIVND (reference sequence). As DNA, the CDR3 is TGTGCCAGCGCCGGGACAGGGGGCACCGGGGAGCTGTTTTTT. This encodes CASAGTGGTGELFF.

The chain links TRBV29-1 to TRBJ2-7; D not certain. The length of the CDR3 is 13 residues. V shed 4 bases and J shed 6 bases, with 16 bases lying between them. In germline, CDR1 is SQVTM, CDR2 ANQGSEA. In DNA, the CDR3 is TGCAGCGTTGGACGAGGAGTTCTAGGCGAGCAGTACTTC. Translating it yields CSVGRGVLGEQYF.

The chain is built from TRBV5-1 and TRBJ2-1; no clear D gene. The germline CDR1 and CDR2 sequences are SGHRS and YFSETQ. The CDR3 is 16 amino acids. With 0 bases removed from V and 0 bases from J, the gap between germline ends came to 10 bases. As DNA, the CDR3 is TGCGCCAGCAGCTTGGACCCGAGGAGCTCCTACAATGAGCAGTTCTTC. Translating gives CASSLDPRSSYNEQFF. Supplemented by reference TRBV5-1 and TRBJ2-1, the full variable domain reads KAGVTQTPRYLIKTRGQQVTLSCSPISGHRSVSWYQQTPGQGLQFLFEYFSETQRNKGNFPGRFSGRQFSNSRSEMNVSTLELGDSALYLCASSLDPRSSYNEQFFGPGTRLTVL.

The chain has TRBV28 and TRBJ1-5; 10 bases fit TRBD1. V dropped 8 bases and J dropped 2; count of bases not matched to a gene: 12. The CDR3 sequence is 17 residues long. Germline values: CDR1 MDHEN, CDR2 SYDVKM. The CDR3 is CASLLDRGPGGNQPQHF. The CDR3 DNA reads TGTGCCAGCCTACTCGACAGGGGGCCCGGGGGCAATCAGCCCCAGCATTTT.

The rearrangement links TRBV19 to TRBJ2-7; D is unresolved. The germline V gene encodes CDR1 LNHDA and CDR2 SQIVND (reference sequence). The length of the CDR3 is 14 residues. V lost 1 base and J 0 bases, leaving 7 bases between the germline ends. CDR3: CASSIGDSSYEQYF. The CDR3 DNA sequence: TGTGCCAGTAGTATAGGAGATAGCTCCTACGAGCAGTACTTC.

The chain links TRBV28 to TRBJ2-3, with D possibly being TRBD1 (7 bases). Trimming shortened V by 8 bases and J by 5 bases, and 20 bases separated the two germline ends. The germline gives CDR1 MDHEN, CDR2 SYDVKM. The CDR3 contains 15 residues. The CDR3 region has the DNA TGTGCCAGCGGAGGGATCGACAGGGAGAGAGATACGCAGTATTTT. Translated, it gives CASGGIDRERDTQYF.

J is TRBJ1-4 and V is TRBV15; TRBD1 matches at 7 bases. CDR1 and CDR2 from the germline V gene are LNHNV and YYDKDF (reference sequence). The CDR3 totals 16 residues. The junction had 11 bases not matched to a gene; V was cut back by 2 bases and J by 8 bases. CDR3 nucleotides: TGTGCCACCAGCAGAAGATCGGGACAGTATGGAGAAAAACTGTTTTTT. Translation: CATSRRSGQYGEKLFF.

The gene calls are TRBV19 and TRBJ2-2; 9 bases map to TRBD2. This CDR3 is 17 amino acids long. Per germline, CDR1 LNHDA and CDR2 SQIVND (reference sequence). J was trimmed by 0 bases and V by 4 bases; bases with no gene match: 6. This chain's CDR3 is CASSKKAGGANTGELFF. CDR3 in DNA: TGTGCCAGTAGTAAAAAAGCGGGGGGAGCGAACACCGGGGAGCTGTTTTTT. Full variable domain (rest looked up from reference TRBV19 and TRBJ2-2): DGGITQSPKYLFRKEGQNVTLSCEQNLNHDAMYWYRQDPGQGLRLIYYSQIVNDFQKGDIAEGYSVSREKKESFPLTVTSAQKNPTAFYLCASSKKAGGANTGELFFGEGSRLTVL.

The chain links TRBV10-3 to TRBJ1-5, with no clear D. Per the germline V gene, CDR1 is ENHRY and CDR2 is SYGVKD. V lost 10 bases and J 1 base, leaving 14 bases between the germline ends. The CDR3 loop spans 14 amino acids. The chain's CDR3 is CATRVEGSNQPQHF. CDR3 DNA sequence: TGTGCCACAAGGGTGGAGGGAAGCAATCAGCCCCAGCATTTT.

CDR3 nucleotides: TGTGCCAGCTCACCGCCGGACAGGGCGCAGTTCTTC. It translates to CASSPPDRAQFF. This chain links TRBV18 with TRBJ2-1; 8 nucleotides agree with TRBD1. J lost 12 bases, V lost 3 bases, and 4 bases had no gene match. Germline V lookup: CDR1 KGHSH, CDR2 LQKENI. The CDR3 length is 12 residues.

By sample fraction, this clone is medium-sized (0.01 to 0.1%). CDR3 in DNA: TGCGCCAGCAGCTTGAATTTACAGTCAAACACCGGGGAGCTGTTTTTT. Its translation: CASSLNLQSNTGELFF. The chain recombines TRBV5-1 with TRBJ2-2; the D is unclear. The CDR3 covers 16 residues. Per germline, CDR1 SGHRS and CDR2 YFSETQ. Deletions cut 1 base from V and 2 bases from J, with 12 bases between.

V and J are TRBV7-9 and TRBJ2-7, with a possible D match to TRBD2 (6 bases). V was shortened by 5 bases and J by 6 bases, with 23 bases between the two germline ends. The CDR3 covers 16 residues. Germline CDR1 and CDR2: SEHNR and FQNEAQ (reference sequence). The DNA of the CDR3 is TGTGCCAGCAGCGGTCCCGAGGGGACTTCTCCTCTCGAGCAGTACTTC. This encodes CASSGPEGTSPLEQYF.

This clone was counted ten times or more. The CDR3 is CASSWTGTGALNSPLHF. CDR3 nucleotides: TGCGCCAGCAGCTGGACCGGGACAGGGGCCCTAAATTCACCCCTCCACTTT. The rearrangement uses TRBV5-1 and TRBJ1-6, with TRBD1 identical over 10 bases. V lost 3 bases and J lost 7; bases outside the gene matches: 10. This CDR3 contains 17 residues. CDR1 is SGHRS and CDR2 is YFSETQ in the germline V gene.

This chain links TRBV14 with TRBJ2-3; tentative D call: TRBD1 (5 bases). Germline V gives CDR1 SGHDN, CDR2 FVKESK. V was pared by 4 bases and J by 2 bases, with 13 bases between. CDR3 size: 15 residues. The CDR3 region has the DNA TGTGCCAGCAGCCTTTGGGCAGGGTCCACAGATACGCAGTATTTT. This encodes CASSLWAGSTDTQYF.

The chain employs TRBV15 and TRBJ2-7; 7 bases match TRBD1. V trimming: 1 base; J trimming: 2 bases; junction bases outside the gene matches: 8. The CDR3 extends over 16 amino acids. Germline-derived CDR1 and CDR2 are LNHNV and YYDKDF (reference sequence). The chain's CDR3 is CATSRATATGAYEQYV. CDR3 nucleotide sequence: TGTGCCACCAGCAGAGCCACCGCCACAGGGGCCTACGAGCAGTACGTC.

The genes are TRBV4-1 and TRBJ2-2; D uncertain. This CDR3 comprises 13 residues. The germline V gene has CDR1 MGHRA and CDR2 YSYEKL. Trimming shortened V by 4 bases and J by 0 bases, and 3 bases separated the two germline ends. The CDR3 coding sequence is TGCGCCAGCAGCCCAACGAACACCGGGGAGCTGTTTTTT. It yields the protein CASSPTNTGELFF.

V gene TRBV5-1 combines with J gene TRBJ2-2; D possibly corresponds to TRBD2 (5 bases). Germline lookup yields CDR1 SGHRS and CDR2 YFSETQ. V was pared by 7 bases and J by 2 bases, with 12 bases between. The CDR3 is made up of 14 amino acids. CDR3 loop: CASRPGVNTGELFF. The DNA of the CDR3 is TGCGCCAGCCGCCCCGGGGTAAACACCGGGGAGCTGTTTTTT. Looking up the rest from reference TRBV5-1 and TRBJ2-2 gives the full variable domain: KAGVTQTPRYLIKTRGQQVTLSCSPISGHRSVSWYQQTPGQGLQFLFEYFSETQRNKGNFPGRFSGRQFSNSRSEMNVSTLELGDSALYLCASRPGVNTGELFFGEGSRLTVL.

This clone showed up just once. This chain uses TRBV9 with TRBJ1-4; weak D call: TRBD1 (6 bases). The CDR3 is 19 residues long. Trimming removed 0 bases from V and 0 bases from J, with 18 bases in between. Germline lookup yields CDR1 SGDLS and CDR2 YYNGEE. DNA for the CDR3: TGTGCCAGCAGCGTAGGTACCGGGACATACTCAACAACTAATGAAAAACTGTTTTTT. It codes for CASSVGTGTYSTTNEKLFF.

Comments on this clone: This same CDR3 is encoded by further DNA sequences in the sample. The chain joins TRBV4-1 to TRBJ2-7, with TRBD2 identical over 11 bases. Germline assignment: CDR1 MGHRA and CDR2 YSYEKL. J lost 3 bases, V lost 1 base, and 2 bases had no gene match. This CDR3 contains 15 residues. CDR3 protein: CASSQVAGGDYEQYF. The CDR3, as DNA: TGCGCCAGCAGCCAAGTAGCGGGAGGGGACTACGAGCAGTACTTC.

V gene TRBV7-2 combines with J gene TRBJ2-1, with TRBD1 matching over 7 bases. V lost 6 bases, J lost 4 bases, and 6 bases stayed unmatched. From germline, CDR1 is SGHTA and CDR2 FQGNSA. The CDR3 totals 14 residues. The CDR3 loop reads CASRFGTEYNEQFF. CDR3 bases: TGTGCCAGCAGATTCGGGACAGAATACAATGAGCAGTTCTTC.

This CDR3 reads CASRKVTGLATEAFF. The CDR3 coding sequence is TGTGCCAGCAGGAAGGTGACAGGGTTGGCCACTGAAGCTTTCTTT. The chain recombines TRBV2 with TRBJ1-1; 7 nucleotides agree with TRBD1. Germline V lookup: CDR1 SNHLY, CDR2 FYNNEI. This CDR3 region has 15 residues. V dropped 6 bases and J dropped 4; count of bases not matched to a gene: 11. The whole variable domain, remainder taken from reference TRBV2 and TRBJ1-1, is EPEVTQTPSHQVTQMGQEVILRCVPISNHLYFYWYRQILGQKVEFLVSFYNNEISEKSEIFDDQFSVERPDGSNFTLKIRSTKLEDSAMYFCASRKVTGLATEAFFGQGTRLTVV.

The chain is built from TRBV18 and TRBJ2-3; 7 nucleotides match TRBD1. Looked up from germline, CDR1 is KGHSH and CDR2 is LQKENI. Trimming at V came to 3 bases and at J to 3 bases, leaving 9 bases not matched to a gene. This CDR3 contains 16 residues. CDR3 region: CASSPSLAGGTDTQYF. The CDR3 DNA follows: TGTGCCAGCTCACCCTCGCTGGCAGGGGGAACAGATACGCAGTATTTT.